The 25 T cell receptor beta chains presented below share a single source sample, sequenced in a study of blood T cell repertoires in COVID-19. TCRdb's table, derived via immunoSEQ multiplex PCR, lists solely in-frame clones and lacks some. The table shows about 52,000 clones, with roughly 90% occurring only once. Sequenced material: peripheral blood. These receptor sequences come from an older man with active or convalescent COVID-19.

The CDR3 region has the DNA TGCGCCAGCAGCTTAACTAGCGGGGGGAAAGAGACCCAGTACTTC. This translates into CASSLTSGGKETQYF. The rearrangement links TRBV5-1 to TRBJ2-5, with TRBD2 identical over 12 bases. The germline V gene has CDR1 SGHRS and CDR2 YFSETQ. The CDR3 sequence is 15 residues long. V dropped 2 bases and J dropped 3; count of bases not matched to a gene: 2.

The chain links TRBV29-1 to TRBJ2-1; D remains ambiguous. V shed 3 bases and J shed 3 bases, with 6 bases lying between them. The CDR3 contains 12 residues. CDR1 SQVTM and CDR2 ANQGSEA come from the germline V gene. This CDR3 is CSVEPSYNEQFF. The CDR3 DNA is TGCAGCGTTGAGCCCAGCTACAATGAGCAGTTCTTC.

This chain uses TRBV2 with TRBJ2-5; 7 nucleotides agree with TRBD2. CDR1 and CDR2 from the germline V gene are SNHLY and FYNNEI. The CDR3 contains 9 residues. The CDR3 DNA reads TGTGTCATTGGGGAGGGCCAGTACTTC. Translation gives CVIGEGQYF.

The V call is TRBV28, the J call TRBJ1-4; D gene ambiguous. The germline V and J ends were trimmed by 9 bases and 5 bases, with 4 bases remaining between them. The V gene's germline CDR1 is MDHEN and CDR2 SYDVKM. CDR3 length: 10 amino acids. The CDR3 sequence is CASGNEKLFF. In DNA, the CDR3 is TGTGCCAGTGGCAATGAAAAACTGTTTTTT.

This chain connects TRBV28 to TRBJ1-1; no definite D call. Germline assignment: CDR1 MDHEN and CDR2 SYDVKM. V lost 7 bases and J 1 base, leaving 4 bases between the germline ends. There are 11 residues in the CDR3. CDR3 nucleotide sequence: TGTGCCAGCATCTCGAACACTGAAGCTTTCTTT. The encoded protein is CASISNTEAFF.

The CDR3 DNA is TGTGCCTGGGACAGGGGGCAAGGGGATGGTGAAAAACTGTTTTTT. Protein sequence: CAWDRGQGDGEKLFF. This chain links TRBV30 with TRBJ1-4, with 10 bases matching TRBD1. V shed 5 bases and J 7 bases; nucleotides not matched to a gene: 10. Germline V CDR1 and CDR2: GTSNPN, SVGIG (reference sequence). The CDR3 consists of 15 residues.

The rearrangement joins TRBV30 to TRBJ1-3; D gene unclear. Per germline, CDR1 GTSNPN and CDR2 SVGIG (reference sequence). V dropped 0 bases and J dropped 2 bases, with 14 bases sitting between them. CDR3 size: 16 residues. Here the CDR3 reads CAWSVHEGAAGNTIYF. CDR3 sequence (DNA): TGTGCCTGGAGTGTACATGAGGGAGCAGCTGGAAACACCATATATTTT.

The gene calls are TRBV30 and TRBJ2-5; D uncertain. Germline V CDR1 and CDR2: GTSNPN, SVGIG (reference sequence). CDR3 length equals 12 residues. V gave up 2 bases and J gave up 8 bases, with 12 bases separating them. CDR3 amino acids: CAWSPTALTQYF. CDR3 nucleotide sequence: TGTGCCTGGAGTCCCACCGCGCTTACCCAGTACTTC. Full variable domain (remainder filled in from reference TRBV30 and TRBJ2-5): SQTIHQWPATLVQPVGSPLSLECTVEGTSNPNLYWYRQAAGRGLQLLFYSVGIGQISSEVPQNLSASRPQDRQFILSSKKLLLSDSGFYLCAWSPTALTQYFGPGTRLLVL.

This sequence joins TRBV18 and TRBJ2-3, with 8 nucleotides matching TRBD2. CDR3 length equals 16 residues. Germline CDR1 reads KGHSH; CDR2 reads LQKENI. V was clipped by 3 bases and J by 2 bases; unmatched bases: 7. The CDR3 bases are TGTGCCAGCTCACCCTCCGGACTAGCAGTCACAGATACGCAGTATTTT. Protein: CASSPSGLAVTDTQYF.

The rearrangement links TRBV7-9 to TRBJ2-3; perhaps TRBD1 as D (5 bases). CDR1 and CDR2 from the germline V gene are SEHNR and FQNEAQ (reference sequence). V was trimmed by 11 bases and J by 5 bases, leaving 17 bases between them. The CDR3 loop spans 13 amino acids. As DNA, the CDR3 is TGTGCCGGCTGGGTCTCTCAGGGAGATACGCAGTATTTT. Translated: CAGWVSQGDTQYF.

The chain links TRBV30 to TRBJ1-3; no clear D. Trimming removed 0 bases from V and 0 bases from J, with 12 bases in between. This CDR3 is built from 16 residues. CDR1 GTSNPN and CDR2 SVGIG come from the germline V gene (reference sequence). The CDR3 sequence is CAWSVRFLSSGNTIYF. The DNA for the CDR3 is TGTGCCTGGAGTGTACGTTTCTTGAGCTCTGGAAACACCATATATTTT.

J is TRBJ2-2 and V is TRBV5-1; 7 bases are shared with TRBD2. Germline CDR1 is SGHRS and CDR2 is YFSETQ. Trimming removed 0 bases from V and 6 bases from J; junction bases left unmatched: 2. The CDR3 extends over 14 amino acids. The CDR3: CASSLARGAGELFF. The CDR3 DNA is TGCGCCAGCAGCTTGGCCCGGGGGGCCGGGGAGCTGTTTTTT.

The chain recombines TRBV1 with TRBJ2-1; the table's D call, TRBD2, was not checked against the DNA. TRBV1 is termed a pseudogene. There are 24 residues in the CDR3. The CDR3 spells CTSRSRAWPFAERGGLSSYNEQFF. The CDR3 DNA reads TGCACCAGCAGAAGCAGGGCTTGGCCATTTGCGGAGCGGGGGGGCCTGAGCTCCTACAATGAGCAGTTCTTC.

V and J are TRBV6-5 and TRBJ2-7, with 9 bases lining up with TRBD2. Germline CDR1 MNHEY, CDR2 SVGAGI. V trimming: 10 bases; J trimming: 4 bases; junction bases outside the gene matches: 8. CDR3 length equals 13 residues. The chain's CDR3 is CAKPRSGGYEQYF. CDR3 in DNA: TGTGCCAAGCCCCGTAGCGGGGGATACGAGCAGTACTTC.

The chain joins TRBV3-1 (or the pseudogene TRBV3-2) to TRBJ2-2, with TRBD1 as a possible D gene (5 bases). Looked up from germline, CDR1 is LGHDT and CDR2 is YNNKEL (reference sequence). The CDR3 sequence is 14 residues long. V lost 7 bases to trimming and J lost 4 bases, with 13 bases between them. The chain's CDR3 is CASKTFRGTGELFF. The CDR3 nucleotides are TGTGCCAGCAAGACTTTTAGGGGCACCGGGGAGCTGTTTTTT.

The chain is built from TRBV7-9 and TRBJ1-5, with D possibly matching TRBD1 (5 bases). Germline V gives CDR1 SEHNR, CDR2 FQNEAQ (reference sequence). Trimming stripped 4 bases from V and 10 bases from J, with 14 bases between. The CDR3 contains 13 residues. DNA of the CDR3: TGTGCCAGCAGCTCGTCCGGGACTACCCCCCAGCATTTT. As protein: CASSSSGTTPQHF.

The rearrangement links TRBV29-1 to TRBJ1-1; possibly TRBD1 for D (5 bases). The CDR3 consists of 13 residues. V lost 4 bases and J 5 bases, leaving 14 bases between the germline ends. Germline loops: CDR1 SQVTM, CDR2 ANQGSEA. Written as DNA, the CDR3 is TGCAGCGTTGCGCGGGCCCGGGGGACTGAAGCTTTCTTT. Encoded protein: CSVARARGTEAFF.

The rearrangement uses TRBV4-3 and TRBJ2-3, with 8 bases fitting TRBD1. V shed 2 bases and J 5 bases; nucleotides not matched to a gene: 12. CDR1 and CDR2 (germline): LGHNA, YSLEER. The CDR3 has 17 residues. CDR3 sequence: CASSQSPGGARVDTQYF. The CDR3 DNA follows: TGCGCCAGCAGCCAATCGCCAGGGGGCGCGCGTGTAGATACGCAGTATTTT.

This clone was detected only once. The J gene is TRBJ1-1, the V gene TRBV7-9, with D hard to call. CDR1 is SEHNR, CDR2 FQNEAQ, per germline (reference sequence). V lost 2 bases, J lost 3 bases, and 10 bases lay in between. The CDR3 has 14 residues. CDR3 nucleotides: TGTGCCAGCAGCTTACGTCAGGACTACACTGAAGCTTTCTTT. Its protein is CASSLRQDYTEAFF.

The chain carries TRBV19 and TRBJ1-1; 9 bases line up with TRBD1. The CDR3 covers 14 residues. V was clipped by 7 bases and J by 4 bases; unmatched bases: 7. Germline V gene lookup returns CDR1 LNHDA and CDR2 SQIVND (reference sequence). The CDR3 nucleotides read TGTGCCAGTAACAGACAGGGGGAGTCCACTGAAGCTTTCTTT. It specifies CASNRQGESTEAFF.

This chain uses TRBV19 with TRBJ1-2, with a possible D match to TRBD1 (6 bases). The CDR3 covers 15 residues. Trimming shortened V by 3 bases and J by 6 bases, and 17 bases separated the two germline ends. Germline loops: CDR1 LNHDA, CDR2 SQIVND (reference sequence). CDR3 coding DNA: TGTGCCAGTAGTATTTTTAGGGCAGGGGAAGATGGCTACACCTTC. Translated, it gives CASSIFRAGEDGYTF.

CDR3 protein: CASSFGQGGREAFF. The CDR3 coding sequence is TGTGCCAGCAGTTTCGGACAGGGAGGACGTGAAGCTTTCTTT. The chain is built from TRBV28 and TRBJ1-1, with 8 bases identical to TRBD1. V lost 3 bases and J lost 7; bases outside the gene matches: 7. In germline, CDR1 is MDHEN, CDR2 SYDVKM. The CDR3 has 14 amino acids.

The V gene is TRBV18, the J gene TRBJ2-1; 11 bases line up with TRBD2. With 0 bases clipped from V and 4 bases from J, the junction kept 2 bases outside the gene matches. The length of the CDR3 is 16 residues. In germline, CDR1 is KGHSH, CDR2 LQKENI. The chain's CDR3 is CASSPPLAGGYNEQFF. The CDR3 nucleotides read TGTGCCAGCTCACCACCGCTAGCGGGGGGATACAATGAGCAGTTCTTC.

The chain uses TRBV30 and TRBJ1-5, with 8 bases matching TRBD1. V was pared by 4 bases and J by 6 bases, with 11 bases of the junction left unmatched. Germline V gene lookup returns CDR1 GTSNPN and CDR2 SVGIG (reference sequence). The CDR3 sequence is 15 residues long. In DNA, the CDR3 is TGTGCCTGGACAACTCAGGGGGCGCGGACTCAGCCCCAGCATTTT. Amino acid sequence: CAWTTQGARTQPQHF.

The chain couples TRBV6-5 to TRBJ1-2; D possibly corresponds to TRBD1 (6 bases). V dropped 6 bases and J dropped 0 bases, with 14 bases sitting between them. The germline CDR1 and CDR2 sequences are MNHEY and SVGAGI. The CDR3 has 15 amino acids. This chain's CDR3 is CASSPTGTTNYGYTF. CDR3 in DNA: TGTGCCAGCAGCCCGACCGGGACAACTAACTATGGCTACACCTTC.